These 16 T cell receptor beta chains originate from one sample sequenced in a study of T cell responses to AZD1222 COVID-19 vaccine. The data were produced by immunoSEQ multiplex PCR, yet TCRdb's version contains in-frame clones alone and is incomplete. The sample includes 95,000 to 150,000 clones, nearly 90% of them seen just once. The source material was peripheral blood, sampled on day 0 of AZD1222 vaccination. These receptors were obtained from an adult in good health.

The chain carries TRBV15 and TRBJ2-1; 7 bases line up with TRBD1. V shed 3 bases and J 0 bases; nucleotides not matched to a gene: 2. Germline CDR1 and CDR2: LNHNV and YYDKDF (reference sequence). This CDR3 spans 15 amino acids. CDR3 sequence reads: CATSRGDSSYNEQFF. As DNA, the CDR3 is TGTGCCACCAGCAGGGGGGACAGCTCCTACAATGAGCAGTTCTTC. Full variable domain (outside the CDR3, taken from reference TRBV15 and TRBJ2-1): DAMVIQNPRYQVTQFGKPVTLSCSQTLNHNVMYWYQQKSSQAPKLLFHYYDKDFNNEADTPDNFQSRRPNTSFCFLDIRSPGLGDTAMYLCATSRGDSSYNEQFFGPGTRLTVL.

V gene TRBV5-1 combines with J gene TRBJ2-7; no clear D. Deletions cut 4 bases from V and 0 bases from J, with 11 bases between. The CDR3 sequence is 14 residues long. Germline CDR1 reads SGHRS; CDR2 reads YFSETQ. The DNA for the CDR3 is TGCGCCAGCAGCCCATGGACCGTCTCCTACGAGCAGTACTTC. It translates to CASSPWTVSYEQYF.

This clone was found a few times. The CDR3 DNA follows: TGTGCCAGCAACCTACTTGTGTACAATGAGCAGTTCTTC. It yields the protein CASNLLVYNEQFF. The J gene is TRBJ2-1, the V gene TRBV2; D unclear. CDR1 SNHLY and CDR2 FYNNEI come from the germline V gene. Trimming stripped 7 bases from V and 4 bases from J, with 11 bases between. The CDR3 contains 13 residues.

The rearrangement uses TRBV3-1 (or the pseudogene TRBV3-2) and TRBJ2-5; no definite D call. The CDR3 sequence is 16 residues long. V was cut by 0 bases and J by 0 bases, with 11 bases left in between. CDR1 is LGHDT, CDR2 YNNKEL, per germline (reference sequence). The CDR3 loop reads CASSQEVGRYQETQYF. The CDR3 region has the DNA TGTGCCAGCAGCCAAGAGGTGGGTCGGTACCAAGAGACCCAGTACTTC.

This rearrangement joins TRBV5-3 to TRBJ1-5, with D tentatively TRBD1 (6 bases). TRBV5-3 is an ORF for which the function is uncertain. V gave up 2 bases and J gave up 0 bases, with 21 bases separating them. This CDR3 has 19 residues. The CDR3 bases are TGTGCCAGAAGCTTAGGTCCGGTTCGGGGGCCATATAGCAATCAGCCCCAGCATTTT. Translated: CARSLGPVRGPYSNQPQHF.

CDR3 sequence: CASSPGDTWGETQYF. In DNA, the CDR3 is TGTGCCAGCAGCCCAGGGGACACTTGGGGAGAGACCCAGTACTTC. The chain recombines TRBV3-1 (or the pseudogene TRBV3-2) with TRBJ2-5; D possibly corresponds to TRBD1 (6 bases). The CDR3 sequence is 15 residues long. Germline V gives CDR1 LGHDT, CDR2 YNNKEL (reference sequence). V was shortened by 4 bases and J by 4 bases, with 16 bases between the two germline ends.

This rearrangement joins TRBV4-2 to TRBJ2-3; the D call may be TRBD1 or TRBD2 (5 bases each). The CDR3 totals 15 residues. Trimming removed 1 base at V and 0 bases at J, with 8 bases between. CDR1 is LGHNA and CDR2 is YNFKEQ in the germline V gene. CDR3 sequence: CASSQVGGSTDTQYF. The CDR3 DNA reads TGTGCCAGCAGCCAAGTTGGGGGTAGCACAGATACGCAGTATTTT.

DNA of the CDR3: TGTGCTAGTGGTTTGACAAGGGGAAATCAGCCCCAGCATTTT. It codes for CASGLTRGNQPQHF. The V gene is TRBV12-5, the J gene TRBJ1-5; weak D call: TRBD1 (5 bases). V was trimmed by 2 bases and J by 4 bases, leaving 9 bases between them. Germline V gives CDR1 LGHNT, CDR2 FRNRAP. The CDR3 runs 14 residues.

The gene calls are TRBV6-5 and TRBJ1-1; the D is unclear. The V and J ends lost 7 bases and 2 bases respectively, with 14 bases between them. The germline gives CDR1 MNHEY, CDR2 SVGAGI. CDR3 length: 14 residues. The CDR3 DNA is TGTGCCAGCAAGGGTGCTCTCACTAACACTGAAGCTTTCTTT. Amino acid sequence: CASKGALTNTEAFF.

V and J are TRBV7-2 and TRBJ1-3, with D perhaps TRBD1 (5 bases). Trimming stripped 2 bases from V and 2 bases from J, with 16 bases between. The length of the CDR3 is 17 residues. Per the germline V gene, CDR1 is SGHTA and CDR2 is FQGNSA. CDR3 protein: CASSLTAGAGAGNTIYF. DNA for the CDR3: TGTGCCAGCAGCTTAACCGCCGGAGCGGGGGCTGGAAACACCATATATTTT.

As DNA, the CDR3 is TGTGCCAGCAGATTACTAGCCCCGGATACGCAGTATTTT. It is translated as CASRLLAPDTQYF. This chain uses TRBV27 with TRBJ2-3; D is possibly TRBD2 (6 bases). The length of the CDR3 is 13 residues. Germline CDR1 and CDR2: MNHEY and SMNVEV (reference sequence). V dropped 6 bases and J dropped 6 bases, with 13 bases sitting between them.

The rearrangement links TRBV18 to TRBJ2-7; 9 nucleotides line up with TRBD1. Per the germline V gene, CDR1 is KGHSH and CDR2 is LQKENI. The CDR3 is 15 residues long. The V and J ends lost 5 bases and 1 base, in that order; junction bases with no gene match: 6. CDR3 nucleotides: TGTGCCAGCTCAACTACAGGGGGCGGGTCCTACGAGCAGTACTTC. It yields the protein CASSTTGGGSYEQYF.

This sequence joins TRBV10-3 and TRBJ1-2; the D gene is possibly TRBD1 (5 bases). CDR1 and CDR2 from the germline V gene are ENHRY and SYGVKD. The CDR3 is 13 amino acids. V lost 3 bases and J lost 6, with 11 bases in between. The CDR3: CAISDGRVDGYTF. DNA of the CDR3: TGTGCCATCAGTGATGGCAGGGTGGATGGCTACACCTTC.

V is TRBV15 and J is TRBJ1-5, with D perhaps matching TRBD1 (6 bases). V gave up 0 bases and J gave up 6 bases, with 6 bases separating them. Germline V gene sequence: CDR1 LNHNV, CDR2 YYDKDF (reference sequence). This CDR3 is built from 13 residues. The CDR3 bases are TGTGCCACCAGCAGAGAAGGGGGTCAGCCCCAGCATTTT. Translating it yields CATSREGGQPQHF.

V usage is TRBV27 and J usage is TRBJ1-5; D gene ambiguous. Trimming left V 8 bases short and J 2 bases short, with 10 bases between. Germline lookup yields CDR1 MNHEY and CDR2 SMNVEV (reference sequence). CDR3 size: 13 residues. This chain's CDR3 is CASPKEGNQPQHF. Here the CDR3 DNA reads TGTGCCAGCCCTAAGGAGGGCAATCAGCCCCAGCATTTT.

The chain combines TRBV14 with TRBJ2-1, with D perhaps matching TRBD2 (5 bases). There are 15 residues in the CDR3. The germline V gene has CDR1 SGHDN and CDR2 FVKESK. V was clipped by 2 bases and J by 8 bases, with 16 bases between them. This chain's CDR3 is CASSQNHPWRDEQFF. Here the CDR3 DNA reads TGTGCCAGCAGCCAAAACCACCCCTGGCGGGATGAGCAGTTCTTC.